The 18 T cell receptor beta chains below all came from one sample that was sequenced in a study of shared clonotypes between healthy human individuals. Measured with immunoSEQ multiplex PCR; TCRdb has only the in-frame clones, and not every one. The data contain 550,000 to 800,000 clones, less than 95% of them singletons. The source material was memory CD8+ T cells from PBMCs. Subset of the sample: CD45RO+ cells pooled with CCR7-negative TemRA cells. Source of these receptors: a young man in good health. Some clones in this sample may be carry-over from other donors' samples.

As concerns this clone: At the DNA level, this CDR3 is encoded by other sequences in the same sample as well. The chain combines TRBV15 with TRBJ2-1; TRBD2 is a possible D gene (5 bases). Germline CDR1 reads LNHNV; CDR2 reads YYDKDF (reference sequence). The CDR3 extends over 13 amino acids. The V end lost 0 bases, the J end lost 10 bases, and 10 bases lay between the germline ends. CDR3 in amino acids: CATSRDRGGEQFF. In DNA form, the CDR3 reads TGTGCCACCAGCAGAGATCGCGGAGGAGAGCAGTTCTTC.

The chain employs TRBV28 and TRBJ1-5; tentatively, D is TRBD1 (5 bases). The CDR3 consists of 16 residues. The germline gives CDR1 MDHEN, CDR2 SYDVKM. Trimming removed 6 bases at V and 0 bases at J, with 15 bases between. CDR3 in DNA: TGTGCCAGCAGACCCAAGACAGAGAATAGCAATCAGCCCCAGCATTTT. Translation: CASRPKTENSNQPQHF.

The chain recombines TRBV2 with TRBJ1-1; TRBD1 aligns across 9 bases. Germline lookup yields CDR1 SNHLY and CDR2 FYNNEI. J lost 2 bases, V lost 8 bases, and 6 bases had no gene match. This CDR3 is 14 amino acids long. The CDR3 protein is CASRGTGLNTEAFF. CDR3 coding DNA: TGTGCCAGCCGGGGGACAGGGCTAAACACTGAAGCTTTCTTT.

The rearrangement joins TRBV27 to TRBJ2-5, with TRBD2 identical over 12 bases. J lost 5 bases, V lost 9 bases, and 7 bases had no gene match. This CDR3 has 14 amino acids. Germline assignment: CDR1 MNHEY and CDR2 SMNVEV (reference sequence). CDR3 in amino acids: CASPTSGRVETQYF. The DNA of the CDR3 is TGTGCCAGTCCGACTAGCGGGAGAGTGGAGACCCAGTACTTC.

The V gene is TRBV27, the J gene TRBJ2-7; TRBD2 agrees at 12 bases. V gave up 6 bases and J gave up 5 bases; unmatched junction bases: 5. The V gene's germline CDR1 is MNHEY and CDR2 SMNVEV (reference sequence). The CDR3 runs to 14 residues. The CDR3 sequence: CASRILAGGDEQYF. CDR3 DNA sequence: TGTGCCAGCAGGATCCTAGCGGGAGGGGACGAGCAGTACTTC.

The V and J genes are TRBV7-9 and TRBJ2-1, with D possibly matching TRBD1 (6 bases). The CDR3 spans 14 residues. Per the germline V gene, CDR1 is SEHNR and CDR2 is FQNEAQ (reference sequence). V gave up 8 bases and J gave up 5 bases, with 16 bases separating them. CDR3 residues: CASPPQGRHNEQFF. Here the CDR3 DNA reads TGTGCCAGCCCCCCACAGGGCCGGCACAATGAGCAGTTCTTC.

The chain is built from TRBV7-6 and TRBJ2-5; 7 bases fit TRBD2. Germline values: CDR1 SGHVS, CDR2 FNYEAQ. CDR3 length: 13 amino acids. With V trimmed by 8 bases and J by 5 bases, 8 bases remained unmatched. The CDR3 loop is CASGPGGSETQYF. For the CDR3, the DNA is TGTGCCAGCGGCCCCGGGGGGTCGGAGACCCAGTACTTC.

In this sample, this clone turned up once. The gene calls are TRBV7-8 and TRBJ1-4, with no clear D. CDR3 length: 15 residues. Germline loops: CDR1 SGHVS, CDR2 FQNEAQ. Between the trimmed V and J ends, which lost 5 bases and 8 bases, there was a span of 18 bases. CDR3 region: CASSPHLLGREKLFF. The CDR3 nucleotides read TGTGCCAGCAGCCCCCACCTTCTCGGCAGGGAAAAACTGTTTTTT.

This chain uses TRBV6-1 with TRBJ2-1; no firm D call. This CDR3 spans 13 amino acids. The V gene lost 11 bases and the J gene lost 0 bases, with 11 bases spanning the gap. Looked up from germline, CDR1 is MNHNS and CDR2 is SASEGT. CDR3 loop: CAVHRSSYNEQFF. CDR3 DNA sequence: TGTGCCGTCCATAGGAGCTCCTACAATGAGCAGTTCTTC.

This clone was counted a single time. The chain links TRBV28 to TRBJ1-1; TRBD1 agrees at 7 bases. The trim removed 6 bases at V and 0 bases at J, leaving 10 bases unmatched. Germline V gene sequence: CDR1 MDHEN, CDR2 SYDVKM. The CDR3 sequence is 16 residues long. DNA for the CDR3: TGTGCCAGCAGCCCTCTACAGGGGTGGTTGAACACTGAAGCTTTCTTT. Translating gives CASSPLQGWLNTEAFF.

Points on this clone: Its ends do not fully match the called genes, so a read error is possible. The chain carries TRBV25-1 and TRBJ1-1; D gene unclear. The CDR3 contains 16 residues. Germline V lookup: CDR1 MGHDK, CDR2 SYGVNS. The CDR3 DNA reads as TGTGCCAGCCCTGCCCAAGGTGCAGGAGTGAGAGCTGAAGCCGTCTTT. Its translation: CASPAQGAGVRAEAVF. Supplemented by reference TRBV25-1 and TRBJ1-1, the full variable domain reads EADIYQTPRYLVIGTGKKITLECSQTMGHDKMYWYQQDPGMELHLIHYSYGVNSTEKGDLSSESTVSRIRTEHFPLTLESARPSHTSQYLCASPAQGAGVRAEAVFGQGTRLTVV.

V and J are TRBV28 and TRBJ2-1; D is possibly TRBD2 (6 bases). Germline CDR1 and CDR2: MDHEN and SYDVKM. V was shortened by 6 bases and J by 9 bases, with 21 bases between the two germline ends. The CDR3 totals 15 residues. The CDR3 DNA reads as TGTGCCAGCAGCCCCGCAATTGGGGGGAGGCTTGAGCAGTTCTTC. The encoded protein is CASSPAIGGRLEQFF.

The chain links TRBV19 to TRBJ1-2; TRBD1 matches at 9 bases. This CDR3 is built from 13 residues. V gave up 3 bases and J gave up 8 bases; unmatched junction bases: 4. CDR1 is LNHDA, CDR2 SQIVND, per germline (reference sequence). The CDR3 nucleotides are TGTGCCAGTAGTATTGGGACAGGGAGAGGCTACACCTTC. The encoded protein is CASSIGTGRGYTF.

This chain links TRBV6-5 with TRBJ2-2; the match to TRBD2 covers 9 bases. The J segment lost 6 bases and the V segment lost 0 bases, leaving 5 bases of the junction unmatched. The CDR3 contains 16 residues. CDR1 MNHEY and CDR2 SVGAGI come from the germline V gene. The CDR3 spells CASSYSPIAGAGELFF. CDR3 nucleotide sequence: TGTGCCAGCAGTTACTCCCCAATAGCGGGAGCCGGGGAGCTGTTTTTT.

The genes are TRBV11-3 and TRBJ2-5, with a tentative D call TRBD2 (6 bases). Trimming left V 5 bases short and J 1 base short, with 11 bases between. Germline CDR1 is SGHNT and CDR2 is YENEEA. The CDR3 runs to 14 residues. CDR3 DNA: TGTGCCAGCAGCGGACGGGAGCCCCAAGAGACCCAGTACTTC. This encodes CASSGREPQETQYF.

The V gene is TRBV29-1, the J gene TRBJ1-1; tentatively, D is TRBD1 (5 bases). CDR1 and CDR2 (germline): SQVTM, ANQGSEA. This CDR3 has 12 amino acids. V lost 5 bases, J lost 4 bases, and 11 bases lay in between. CDR3 sequence (DNA): TGCAGCGTTCCCTCCGGGGGCACTGAAGCTTTCTTT. The encoded protein is CSVPSGGTEAFF.

The count of this clone is one. V and J are TRBV7-9 and TRBJ2-5, with 8 bases aligning to TRBD1. The J call may be wrong; the DNA end is better matched by TRBJ2-7. Germline CDR1 SEHNR, CDR2 FQNEAQ (reference sequence). The CDR3 has 16 residues. Here the CDR3 reads CASSPTGTGLKYEQYF. The CDR3 region has the DNA TGTGCCAGCAGTCCAACCGGGACAGGACTTAAATACGAGCAGTACTTC.

This chain uses TRBV28 with TRBJ2-1; 7 nucleotides agree with TRBD1. Germline V gene lookup returns CDR1 MDHEN and CDR2 SYDVKM. CDR3 length equals 15 residues. With V trimmed by 5 bases and J by 9 bases, 13 bases remained unmatched. The CDR3 loop reads CASSPHDRAYGEQFF. The CDR3 DNA is TGTGCCAGCAGTCCACATGACAGGGCTTACGGTGAGCAGTTCTTC.